These T cell receptor beta chains were read from a single sample in a study of cytomegalovirus exposure and HLA in healthy donors. Repertoires were generated with immunoSEQ multiplex PCR, while TCRdb's copy carries only in-frame clones and drops some. Among roughly 100,000 clones listed, 65% to 90% were seen once. Sequencing was carried out using PBMCs. All receptors derive from a man aged 50-60 years in good health and CMV-seronegative. Each CDR3 is given with its conserved first and last residue. The order of the fields is V gene, D gene, clone size, J gene, CDR3 protein, CDR3 DNA. A D gene is named only where the DNA matches it firmly. For some rows the clone size is stated as once, few or many, or as a class when expanded; others skip it.

>TRBV5-5|-|-|TRBJ2-2
CASSPSGPTNTGELFF
TGTGCCAGCAGCCCCAGCGGGCCCACGAACACCGGGGAGCTGTTTTTT
>TRBV11-2|-|-|TRBJ1-2
CASSVDRNYGYTF
TGTGCCAGCAGCGTTGACAGAAACTATGGCTACACCTTC
>TRBV11-2|-|-|TRBJ1-5
CASSPLAGVGQPQHF
TGTGCCAGCAGCCCCCTGGCAGGGGTAGGTCAGCCCCAGCATTTT
>TRBV29-1|TRBD1|-|TRBJ1-1
CSGQGTEAFF
TGCAGCGGACAGGGGACTGAAGCTTTCTTT
>TRBV5-1|TRBD1|-|TRBJ2-2
CASSLGTGNTGELFF
TGCGCCAGCAGCTTGGGGACAGGAAACACCGGGGAGCTGTTTTTT
>TRBV10-3|-|-|TRBJ1-2
CAIRYGGEPGYTF
TGTGCCATCAGGTACGGAGGGGAGCCTGGCTACACCTTC
>TRBV7-9|-|-|TRBJ1-2
CSSTSVDIQSTF
TGTTCCAGCACCTCAGTAGACATCCAGAGCACCTTC
>TRBV5-4|-|-|TRBJ1-2
CASSLGQPYGYTF
TGTGCCAGCAGCTTAGGACAACCCTATGGCTACACCTTC
>TRBV7-2|-|-|TRBJ1-4
CASSQDRLGEKLFF
TGTGCCAGCAGCCAAGACAGGCTTGGGGAAAAACTGTTTTTT
>TRBV5-5|TRBD1|few|TRBJ2-5
CASSSLGTGRETQYF
TGTGCCAGCAGCTCGCTAGGGACAGGGAGAGAGACCCAGTACTTC
>TRBV11-3|-|-|TRBJ2-3
CASSPEAFVSTDTQYF
TGTGCCAGCAGCCCAGAGGCCTTTGTTAGCACAGATACGCAGTATTTT
>TRBV7-2|TRBD2|-|TRBJ2-7
CASSGGGYRSYEQYF
TGTGCCAGCAGCGGCGGGGGTTATCGCTCCTACGAGCAGTACTTC
>TRBV6-4|-|-|TRBJ1-2
CASRDDRHNGYTF
TGTGCCAGCAGAGACGACAGGCACAATGGCTACACCTTC
>TRBV6-4|-|-|TRBJ2-1
CASSEDSNGWDEQFF
TGTGCCAGCAGTGAAGACTCGAATGGATGGGATGAGCAGTTCTTC
>TRBV7-9|-|once|TRBJ2-1
CASSPRLDEQFF
TGTGCCAGCAGCCCCCGACTAGATGAGCAGTTCTTC
>TRBV5-4|-|-|TRBJ2-7
CASSLGIGTSTYEQYF
TGTGCCAGCAGCCTTGGAATAGGGACAAGTACCTACGAGCAGTACTTC
>TRBV4-3|-|-|TRBJ1-2
CASSQADRRNYGYTF
TGCGCCAGCAGCCAAGCCGACAGGCGGAACTATGGCTACACCTTC
>TRBV10-3|TRBD1|-|TRBJ1-1
CAISESLMQGANTEAFF
TGTGCCATCAGTGAGTCCTTGATGCAGGGGGCCAACACTGAAGCTTTCTTT
>TRBV18|TRBD1|-|TRBJ1-3
CASSPDRGVSGNTIYF
TGTGCCAGCTCACCAGACAGGGGAGTCTCTGGAAACACCATATATTTT
>TRBV5-1|-|-|TRBJ1-2
CASSDEGYGYTF
TGCGCCAGCAGTGATGAGGGCTATGGCTACACCTTC
>TRBV11-2|TRBD1|-|TRBJ2-5
CASSLRGTEQETQYF
TGTGCCAGCAGCTTGCGTGGGACAGAACAAGAGACCCAGTACTTC